This TCR beta chain was found in a study of blood T cells in healthy people across ages. They isolated at least 6 million PBMCs from each sample. General study findings and limits: Per million T cells, TCR beta diversity dropped about linearly as age rose.

This clonotype was seen a few times. Its antigen is undetermined. This CDR3 contains 17 residues. Germline V gene data show CDR1 as MNHEY and CDR2 as SMNVEV (reference sequence). Trimming left V 2 bases short and J 5 bases short, with 21 bases between. The use of a sample-barcoded 5' primer and a J-beta primer mix characterized a second PCR of about 7 to 12 cycles. There were at least 2.5 million CDR3-containing paired-end reads obtained from each sample. A single record per CDR3 protein comes from TCRdb applying MiXCR to the 5' RACE reads. This sample has around 900,000 distinct CDR3 sequences, with just over 50% found just once.

Sequenced sample: blood. The TCR originated in a woman in her fifties or sixties in good health. V is TRBV27 and J is TRBJ2-5, with a weak D call TRBD2 (6 bases). The CDR3: CASSLLIWAGRRETQYF. In DNA form, the CDR3 reads TGTGCCAGCAGTTTACTAATCTGGGCGGGACGGAGGGAGACCCAGTACTTC.